The 2 T cell receptor beta chains reported below all come from one sample, sequenced in a study of blood T cell repertoires in COVID-19. Profiled with immunoSEQ multiplex PCR; TCRdb holds only in-frame clones, not every one. The sample has approximately 100,000 clones; roughly nine tenths are singletons. Sequenced sample: peripheral blood. The source is a man between 60 and 75 years old with acute or convalescent COVID-19.

This clone was counted between two and nine times. J is TRBJ2-3 and V is TRBV9; TRBD1 matches 7 bases. The CDR3 loop spans 18 amino acids. Germline V gene lookup returns CDR1 SGDLS and CDR2 YYNGEE. The J segment lost 0 bases and the V segment lost 2 bases, leaving 12 bases of the junction unmatched. The DNA of the CDR3 is TGTGCCAGCAGCGTTCGGGACAGCCCCGCATATAGCACAGATACGCAGTATTTT. Its translation: CASSVRDSPAYSTDTQYF.

The chain is built from TRBV11-3 and TRBJ1-2, with 9 bases identical to TRBD1. The germline V gene encodes CDR1 SGHNT and CDR2 YENEEA. The V segment lost 5 bases and the J segment 0 bases; nucleotides outside the gene matches: 7. CDR3 length: 16 amino acids. The CDR3 is CASSPGGTGTNYGYTF. In nucleotides, the CDR3 is TGTGCCAGCAGCCCGGGGGGGACAGGGACTAACTATGGCTACACCTTC.